The source of this TCR beta chain is a study of immune aging and cytomegalovirus after organ transplant (dated by TCRdb to the early 2020s). At the level of the whole study: All transplant recipients received three-drug immunosuppression with prednisone, tacrolimus, and mycophenolate. Paper-wide results and their limitations: Because CD57 was not measured in the sequencing data, a conservative gene-based aging definition was used instead. Following viremia, aged-phenotype cells rose post-transplant in clones of any size, with the rise occurring earlier in large clones (days 200-264) than in small clones. Large clones contained a bigger proportion of TEMRA cells, and over time the seven largest clones (around 1,800 cells) picked up aged and TEMRA cells and lost TCM cells.

A single count supports this clonotype. Its binding antigen is unknown. This could be a read error, since a much larger clone is one nucleotide away. This specimen's time point label, interpreted: five sample-tagged time points from pre-transplant (day -1) to day 368 post-transplant, pooled. Thawed PBMC were stimulated for about 11 hours with a CMV IE-1 overlapping peptide library without transport inhibitors. After thawing, cells were rested overnight and were then stimulated in R10 medium with CD28/CD49d costimulation. The IE-1 peptide library was made up of 15-amino-acid peptides with 11-amino-acid overlaps. Samples from each time point were barcoded using BD Single-Cell Multiplexing Kit Sample Tags, then pooled and stained with oligo-conjugated anti-CD45RA and sorting antibodies. A BD FACSAria III was used to sort CMV-responsive CD8+CD137+ and CD4+CD154+ T cells at 4-way purity. Blood was drawn into EDTA vacutainers and was processed by Ficoll gradient within 1-24 hours.

The germline V gene (reference sequence) provides CDR1 SEHNR and CDR2 FQNEAQ. From its cysteine to its phenylalanine, the CDR3 spans 16 amino acids. Only the CDR3 portion is preserved as DNA: 48 bases, with reading frame beginning at the first base. The receptor library was made with single-cell sequencing. The instrument given in TCRdb is Illumina NovaSeq 6000. The BD Rhapsody Targeted mRNA and AbSeq Reagent Kit, in a microwell format, was used for cell capture and library preparation. The libraries included TCR, sample tags, AbSeq, and targeted mRNA from the Human T-Cell Expression Panel, along with custom TOX and TOX2 primers. Libraries were sequenced on an Illumina NovaSeq. The original pipeline was this. The analysis covered over 9,500 cells in total, of which over 7,000 were CD8 T cells and a few thousand were CD8 T cells with an identifiable TCR CDR3. The BD Rhapsody Targeted Analysis Pipeline, including V(D)J processing, was run on the Seven Bridges Genomics platform to process the raw data. SeqGeq 1.6.0 was used for quality control, Sample Tag demultiplexing with Lex-BDSMK, clone identification with VDJ Explorer, and Seurat clustering. A clone was considered non-expanded if it made up <1% of CD8 T cells, and considered a clonal expansion if it made up >2.5% of the sample. Using fastp at Q25 and MiXCR, TCRdb reprocessed the public reads and kept productive beta chains. Every entry covers one CDR3 protein and lists the most common genes and DNA from its rows. TCRdb, not the authors, supplied the V and J calls. Across this sample there are approximately 22,000 distinct CDR3 sequences, with roughly a third seen only once. Around 25% of the sample is in the top ten clones.

This receptor was taken from a female donor who had a heart transplant and CMV viremia. Here the sequenced sample was CMV peptide-activated CD4+ and CD8+ T cells sorted from blood, taken at five time points, pooled. The meaning of the sample's cell subset or site label: sorted CD8+CD137+ and CD4+CD154+ T cells after more than 9 h CMV IE-1 peptide stimulation. The receptor chain draws on TRBV7-9 and TRBJ2-1; 9 junctional bases match TRBD2. The CDR3 region has the sequence CASSSTSGHSYNERFF. The DNA reads as follows: TGTGCCAGCAGCTCTACTAGCGGGCATTCCTACAATGAGCGGTTCTTC.